What follows are 25 T cell receptor beta chains derived from one specimen sequenced in a study of identical twins. Via MiXCR, TCRdb re-called the 5' RACE reads, giving one row per CDR3 protein. This sample carries fewer than 350,000 distinct CDR3 sequences, roughly 8.6% of them seen once, and the ten largest clones take approximately 2%. These data were also filed under a second study, of yellow fever vaccine responses in identical twins.

Sequenced input: memory (CD45RO+) T cells sorted from blood. These receptors all come from a woman aged 18-29 years in good health.

There are many counts of this clonotype. CDR3 in DNA: TGCAGTGCTAGAGGGACGAAAGAGACCCAGTACTTC. Encoded protein: CSARGTKETQYF. The chain employs TRBV20-1 and TRBJ2-5, with no clear D. Trimming stripped 1 base from V and 3 bases from J, with 6 bases between. Germline values: CDR1 DFQATT, CDR2 SNEGSKA (reference sequence). The CDR3 totals 12 residues.

Only a few counts were recorded for this clonotype. The gene calls are TRBV15 and TRBJ2-5; the D gene is possibly TRBD1 (6 bases). Germline loops: CDR1 LNHNV, CDR2 YYDKDF (reference sequence). V gave up 0 bases and J gave up 3 bases, with 8 bases separating them. The CDR3 spans 14 residues. The DNA for the CDR3 is TGTGCCACCAGCAGAGATAACAGGGAAGAGACCCAGTACTTC. Translating gives CATSRDNREETQYF.

This clonotype was seen many times. The chain recombines TRBV3-1 with TRBJ1-4, with TRBD1 as a possible D gene (5 bases). With 1 base removed from V and 8 bases from J, the gap between germline ends came to 8 bases. The germline V gene encodes CDR1 LGHDT and CDR2 YNNKEL (reference sequence). CDR3 length: 13 amino acids. The CDR3 reads CASSQARDEKLFF. CDR3 in DNA: TGTGCCAGCAGCCAAGCCAGGGACGAAAAACTGTTTTTT.

This chain links TRBV6-1 with TRBJ2-5; D ambiguous. Looked up from germline, CDR1 is MNHNS and CDR2 is SASEGT. V dropped 2 bases and J dropped 5 bases, with 9 bases sitting between them. This CDR3 spans 13 amino acids. The CDR3 sequence: CASSESRMETQYF. In DNA, the CDR3 is TGTGCCAGCAGTGAATCTCGGATGGAGACCCAGTACTTC.

This clonotype was observed at least ten times. The V gene is TRBV20-1, the J gene TRBJ2-5; 12 bases agree with TRBD2. This CDR3 region has 18 residues. Trimming took 0 bases from V and 5 from J; bases not matched to a gene: 13. Germline V gives CDR1 DFQATT, CDR2 SNEGSKA (reference sequence). In nucleotides, the CDR3 is TGCAGTGCTAGAGATCTCTACCCTAGCGGGGGGGTGTTCGAGACCCAGTACTTC. Its translation is CSARDLYPSGGVFETQYF.

This clonotype was seen many times. This sequence joins TRBV5-1 and TRBJ2-1; 7 bases match TRBD2. In germline, CDR1 is SGHRS, CDR2 YFSETQ. Unmatched junction bases numbered 4, after V lost 1 base and J lost 6 bases. CDR3 length: 14 residues. The CDR3 reads CASSLRREPNEQFF. The CDR3 DNA reads TGCGCCAGCAGCTTGCGGCGGGAGCCCAATGAGCAGTTCTTC.

This clonotype occurred many times. The V and J genes are TRBV24-1 and TRBJ1-3; the D is unclear. Per the germline V gene, CDR1 is KGHDR and CDR2 is SFDVKD. This CDR3 region has 13 residues. Trimming removed 4 bases at V and 3 bases at J, with 6 bases between. The CDR3 region has the DNA TGTGCCACCAGTGACGACGTTGGAAACACCATATATTTT. This gives the protein CATSDDVGNTIYF.

At least ten counts were recorded for this clonotype. V is TRBV10-3 and J is TRBJ2-1; TRBD2 is a possible D gene (5 bases). Trimming pared 9 bases from V and 0 bases from J, leaving 12 bases between. Germline CDR1 reads ENHRY; CDR2 reads SYGVKD. The CDR3 covers 14 residues. The CDR3 DNA follows: TGTGCCATAAACCGGGGATCCTCCTACAATGAGCAGTTCTTC. It codes for CAINRGSSYNEQFF.

The sample holds many counts of this clonotype. This chain connects TRBV12-3 or TRBV12-4 to TRBJ1-5; D not resolved. V was trimmed by 1 base and J by 6 bases, leaving 10 bases between them. The CDR3 has 14 residues. The CDR3 here is CASSLEVSSQPQHF. CDR3 sequence (DNA): TGTGCCAGCAGTTTAGAGGTCTCCTCTCAGCCCCAGCATTTT.

V gene TRBV7-3 combines with J gene TRBJ2-1; the match to TRBD2 covers 16 bases. CDR1 and CDR2 from the germline V gene are SGHTA and FQGTGA. With 5 bases clipped from V and 12 bases from J, the junction kept 13 bases outside the gene matches. The CDR3 loop spans 17 amino acids. CDR3 sequence reads: CASSPRGLAGGPGTQFF. The DNA for the CDR3 is TGTGCCAGCAGCCCGAGGGGACTAGCGGGAGGGCCGGGAACGCAGTTCTTC. The entire variable domain, with the rest obtained from reference TRBV7-3 and TRBJ2-1, is as follows: GAGVSQTPSNKVTEKGKYVELRCDPISGHTALYWYRQSLGQGPEFLIYFQGTGAADDSGLPNDRFFAVRPEGSVSTLKIQRTERGDSAVYLCASSPRGLAGGPGTQFFGPGTRLTVL.

This clonotype was seen at least ten times. The V and J genes are TRBV7-8 and TRBJ2-1; no reliable D call. The CDR3 sequence is 12 residues long. Between the trimmed V and J ends, which lost 3 bases and 8 bases, there was a span of 8 bases. The germline gives CDR1 SGHVS, CDR2 FQNEAQ. CDR3 protein: CASSFLLDEQFF. The DNA of the CDR3 is TGTGCCAGCAGCTTCTTGTTGGATGAGCAGTTCTTC.

This clonotype was counted ten times or more. The gene calls are TRBV12-3 or TRBV12-4 and TRBJ2-5, with 9 bases fitting TRBD1. The CDR3 length is 14 residues. V lost 5 bases and J lost 5; bases outside the gene matches: 6. CDR3 in amino acids: CASSPRQGGETQYF. Here the CDR3 DNA reads TGTGCCAGCAGTCCCCGACAGGGGGGGGAGACCCAGTACTTC.

Many counts were recorded for this clonotype. The chain carries TRBV12-3 or TRBV12-4 and TRBJ2-6, with TRBD1 matching 7 bases. The CDR3 length is 15 residues. The V gene end was trimmed by 5 bases and the J gene end by 3 bases; junction bases not matched to a gene: 4. This CDR3 reads CASSVTGFGANVLTF. DNA for the CDR3: TGTGCCAGCAGTGTGACAGGGTTTGGGGCCAACGTCCTGACTTTC.

The sample holds a few counts of this clonotype. The rearrangement joins TRBV4-2 to TRBJ1-5, with D unresolved. Trimming cost V 0 bases and J 5 bases, with 5 bases left between them. Germline CDR1 is LGHNA and CDR2 is YNFKEQ. This CDR3 has 13 amino acids. The DNA for the CDR3 is TGTGCCAGCAGCCAAGATAAGGATCAGCCCCAGCATTTT. It yields the protein CASSQDKDQPQHF.

The V gene is TRBV7-9, the J gene TRBJ2-5, with a possible D match to TRBD2 (6 bases). This CDR3 is 17 amino acids long. Germline lookup yields CDR1 SEHNR and CDR2 FQNEAQ (reference sequence). Trimming pared 5 bases from V and 0 bases from J, leaving 19 bases between. The CDR3 bases are TGTGCCAGCAGCCCCGGTACGGGGGACGCGTACCAAGAGACCCAGTACTTC. Protein sequence: CASSPGTGDAYQETQYF.

Many counts were recorded for this clonotype. The chain is built from TRBV29-1 and TRBJ2-7; 9 nucleotides agree with TRBD2. J lost 3 bases, V lost 4 bases, and 7 bases had no gene match. Germline V gene lookup returns CDR1 SQVTM and CDR2 ANQGSEA. This CDR3 has 14 amino acids. CDR3 in DNA: TGCAGCGTTGCGTTTGGGACTAGCAGCTACGAGCAGTACTTC. Translating gives CSVAFGTSSYEQYF.

At least ten counts were recorded for this clonotype. V is TRBV12-3 or TRBV12-4 and J is TRBJ1-4; D remains ambiguous. The length of the CDR3 is 11 residues. V was shortened by 6 bases and J by 6 bases, with 5 bases between the two germline ends. The CDR3 DNA reads as TGTGCCAGCAGCGTATATGAAAAACTGTTTTTT. Its translation is CASSVYEKLFF.

This clonotype occurred many times. The chain is built from TRBV5-1 and TRBJ1-1; D ambiguous. Germline CDR1 is SGHRS and CDR2 is YFSETQ. CDR3 size: 16 residues. V lost 0 bases to trimming and J lost 2 bases, with 14 bases between them. CDR3 in DNA: TGCGCCAGCAGCTTGGATCAACCGGGCCTTAACACTGAAGCTTTCTTT. Translation gives CASSLDQPGLNTEAFF.

This clonotype was picked up many times. The chain recombines TRBV5-1 with TRBJ1-2; D may be TRBD1 (5 bases). The CDR3 is 16 residues long. Germline-derived CDR1 and CDR2 are SGHRS and YFSETQ. Trimming pared 2 bases from V and 2 bases from J, leaving 16 bases between. CDR3 protein: CASSFEYRRSNYGYTF. The CDR3 DNA reads as TGCGCCAGCAGCTTTGAATACAGGAGATCAAACTATGGCTACACCTTC.

There are many counts of this clonotype. The V call is TRBV7-8, the J call TRBJ1-5, with D perhaps TRBD1 (6 bases). The V gene's germline CDR1 is SGHVS and CDR2 FQNEAQ. V shed 4 bases and J shed 0 bases, with 19 bases lying between them. This CDR3 comprises 18 residues. The CDR3 region has the DNA TGTGCCAGCAGCTCTATTCCGGGACACTGGGTTAGCAATCAGCCCCAGCATTTT. Its protein is CASSSIPGHWVSNQPQHF.

This chain joins TRBV6-5 and TRBJ2-5, with 8 bases that match TRBD2. There are 16 residues in the CDR3. The germline CDR1 and CDR2 sequences are MNHEY and SVGAGI. V lost 2 bases to trimming and J lost 4 bases; unmatched junction nucleotides: 9. CDR3 amino acids: CASSYGTRGSGETQYF. The CDR3 DNA reads as TGTGCCAGCAGTTACGGGACTAGAGGTTCCGGAGAGACCCAGTACTTC.

This clonotype was found many times. The rearrangement uses TRBV14 and TRBJ2-7, with 9 bases fitting TRBD1. From germline, CDR1 is SGHDN and CDR2 FVKESK. The CDR3 has 13 amino acids. The trim removed 5 bases at V and 6 bases at J, leaving 5 bases unmatched. Here the CDR3 DNA reads TGTGCCAGCAGCTTGACAGGGGGGCTCGAGCAGTACTTC. Translation: CASSLTGGLEQYF.

This clonotype has only a few counts. This chain links TRBV12-3 or TRBV12-4 with TRBJ2-5; the D gene is possibly TRBD2 (6 bases). Trimming removed 3 bases at V and 5 bases at J, with 16 bases between. The CDR3 length is 15 residues. CDR3 DNA sequence: TGTGCCAGCAGTTTGCTCAGCCTAGCGCTGGAGACCCAGTACTTC. Translating it yields CASSLLSLALETQYF.

V is TRBV5-4 and J is TRBJ2-1; the match to TRBD2 covers 12 bases. The trim removed 4 bases at V and 16 bases at J, leaving 6 bases unmatched. CDR1 is SGHNT and CDR2 is YYREEE in the germline V gene (reference sequence). CDR3 size: 12 residues. The CDR3 protein is CASSDETSGSFF. CDR3 in DNA: TGTGCCAGCAGCGATGAGACTAGCGGGAGTTTCTTC.

This clonotype was seen a handful of times. V usage is TRBV27 and J usage is TRBJ2-7; D gene uncertain. Germline assignment: CDR1 MNHEY and CDR2 SMNVEV (reference sequence). This CDR3 has 13 amino acids. Trimming shortened V by 8 bases and J by 1 base, and 12 bases separated the two germline ends. CDR3 nucleotides: TGTGCCAGCTCCATTAAGAAATCCTACGAGCAGTACTTC. Protein product: CASSIKKSYEQYF.